This passage covers 29 T cell receptor beta chains from one sample sequenced in a study of T cell responses to AZD1222 COVID-19 vaccine. Sequencing used immunoSEQ multiplex PCR; TCRdb keeps in-frame clones, though not all of them. This sample has about 130,000 clones, with roughly nine tenths found just once. The sequences come from peripheral blood, collected 28 days after the second AZD1222 dose. These TCRs come from an adult who received the AZD1222 COVID-19 vaccine.

This chain uses TRBV6-4 with TRBJ1-5; 9 bases agree with TRBD1. The junction had 9 bases not matched to a gene; V was cut back by 1 base and J by 2 bases. This CDR3 spans 18 amino acids. The germline V gene has CDR1 MRHNA and CDR2 SNTAGT. CDR3 sequence: CASSDYRDRALGNQPQHF. The CDR3 DNA reads as TGTGCCAGCAGTGACTACCGGGACAGGGCGCTCGGCAATCAGCCCCAGCATTTT.

The chain links TRBV18 to TRBJ2-3; unclear D gene. Trimming took off 6 bases at V and 6 bases at J, with 10 bases between the two ends. Germline V gene lookup returns CDR1 KGHSH and CDR2 LQKENI. The CDR3 loop spans 12 amino acids. The CDR3 here is CASSPTGDTQYF. The CDR3 region has the DNA TGTGCCAGCTCTCCGACCGGGGATACGCAGTATTTT.

This clone was counted once. The chain has TRBV7-9 and TRBJ2-7, with TRBD1 matching 10 bases. Germline V gene sequence: CDR1 SEHNR, CDR2 FQNEAQ (reference sequence). Trimming at V came to 1 base and at J to 2 bases, leaving 2 bases not matched to a gene. The CDR3 is 15 residues long. CDR3 protein: CASSLEGQGTYEQYF. The DNA for the CDR3 is TGTGCCAGCAGCTTAGAGGGACAGGGGACCTACGAGCAGTACTTC.

The gene calls are TRBV10-3 and TRBJ1-5; 10 bases are a match to TRBD1. Germline V gene sequence: CDR1 ENHRY, CDR2 SYGVKD. Trimming cost V 3 bases and J 6 bases; bases outside gene matches: 11. The length of the CDR3 is 17 residues. The CDR3 DNA reads TGTGCCATCAGTGAAAGCGTGAGACAGGGGGCCACTCAGCCCCAGCATTTT. This sequence encodes CAISESVRQGATQPQHF.

This clone has only a few counts. V is TRBV2 and J is TRBJ2-7; 7 bases are a match to TRBD2. The V segment lost 2 bases and the J segment 5 bases; nucleotides outside the gene matches: 3. The CDR3 is made up of 13 amino acids. Germline V gene lookup returns CDR1 SNHLY and CDR2 FYNNEI. This chain's CDR3 is CASSEWRENEQYF. CDR3 in DNA: TGTGCCAGCAGTGAATGGCGGGAGAACGAGCAGTACTTC.

The V call is TRBV19, the J call TRBJ2-2, with D maybe TRBD1 (6 bases). The length of the CDR3 is 16 residues. V gave up 9 bases and J gave up 2 bases, with 19 bases separating them. Per germline, CDR1 LNHDA and CDR2 SQIVND (reference sequence). The CDR3 region has the DNA TGTGCCAGCAACTGGGTGGGGACACAAAACACCGGGGAGCTGTTTTTT. Translating it yields CASNWVGTQNTGELFF. The complete variable domain, with remaining parts taken from reference TRBV19 and TRBJ2-2, reads DGGITQSPKYLFRKEGQNVTLSCEQNLNHDAMYWYRQDPGQGLRLIYYSQIVNDFQKGDIAEGYSVSREKKESFPLTVTSAQKNPTAFYLCASNWVGTQNTGELFFGEGSRLTVL.

A remark on this clone: Other DNA sequences in this sample translate to the same CDR3. The chain links TRBV30 to TRBJ1-5; D call uncertain. CDR3 size: 12 residues. CDR1 is GTSNPN and CDR2 is SVGIG in the germline V gene (reference sequence). Trimming cost V 1 base and J 4 bases, with 5 bases left between them. The CDR3 sequence: CAWSGSNQPQHF. The CDR3 nucleotides read TGTGCCTGGAGTGGAAGTAATCAGCCCCAGCATTTT.

This chain uses TRBV29-1 with TRBJ2-7; D is unresolved. V was shortened by 0 bases and J by 7 bases, with 13 bases between the two germline ends. The CDR3 is 13 residues long. Germline lookup yields CDR1 SQVTM and CDR2 ANQGSEA. The CDR3 region is CSVEDLTALEQYF. In DNA, the CDR3 is TGCAGCGTTGAAGATCTAACAGCCTTGGAGCAGTACTTC.

The J gene is TRBJ1-2, the V gene TRBV11-2; D remains unclear. V was clipped by 4 bases and J by 4 bases, with 10 bases between them. The CDR3 runs 13 residues. In germline, CDR1 is SGHAT, CDR2 FQNNGV. CDR3 nucleotide sequence: TGTGCCAGCAGCTCCACAAGGTTCTATGGCTACACCTTC. Translated, it gives CASSSTRFYGYTF.

The chain couples TRBV10-3 to TRBJ1-2; D ambiguous. The CDR3 extends over 12 amino acids. Germline V CDR1 and CDR2: ENHRY, SYGVKD. V was clipped by 8 bases and J by 4 bases, with 11 bases between them. CDR3 sequence (DNA): TGTGCCATCGCGGCGACCCTCTATGGCTACACCTTC. This gives the protein CAIAATLYGYTF.

The chain employs TRBV6-5 and TRBJ1-6; D is uncertain. The V gene's germline CDR1 is MNHEY and CDR2 SVGAGI. This CDR3 comprises 14 residues. Trimming removed 3 bases at V and 10 bases at J, with 13 bases between. The DNA of the CDR3 is TGTGCCAGCAGTTATACGGGCGGCCGATCACCCCTCCACTTT. Its protein is CASSYTGGRSPLHF.

V is TRBV6-2 or TRBV6-3 and J is TRBJ1-5; D perhaps matches TRBD1 (6 bases). V was pared by 5 bases and J by 2 bases, with 7 bases between. From germline, CDR1 is MNHEY and CDR2 SVGEGT. There are 13 residues in the CDR3. CDR3 bases: TGTGCCAGCAGTCACAGGGGCAATCAGCCCCAGCATTTT. Translation gives CASSHRGNQPQHF.

This clone was seen a handful of times. The chain couples TRBV30 to TRBJ1-2; D unresolved. This CDR3 has 12 amino acids. CDR1 is GTSNPN, CDR2 SVGIG, per germline (reference sequence). V lost 3 bases to trimming and J lost 3 bases, with 8 bases between them. In DNA, the CDR3 is TGTGCCTGGAGACTAGGGTACTATGGCTACACCTTC. Encoded protein: CAWRLGYYGYTF. Complete variable domain (other parts from reference TRBV30 and TRBJ1-2): SQTIHQWPATLVQPVGSPLSLECTVEGTSNPNLYWYRQAAGRGLQLLFYSVGIGQISSEVPQNLSASRPQDRQFILSSKKLLLSDSGFYLCAWRLGYYGYTFGSGTRLTVV.

The rearrangement joins TRBV4-1 to TRBJ2-3; D is perhaps TRBD2 (6 bases). Germline V gene sequence: CDR1 MGHRA, CDR2 YSYEKL. The V gene lost 0 bases and the J gene lost 1 base, with 11 bases spanning the gap. This CDR3 is 16 amino acids long. The CDR3 is CASSQDSGQRTDTQYF. CDR3 bases: TGCGCCAGCAGCCAAGATAGCGGACAACGCACAGATACGCAGTATTTT.

The rearrangement uses TRBV30 and TRBJ1-1; D is uncertain. CDR1 and CDR2 (germline): GTSNPN, SVGIG (reference sequence). The CDR3 has 12 residues. V lost 0 bases and J lost 3, with 5 bases in between. The CDR3 here is CAWSVSDTEAFF. Written as DNA, the CDR3 is TGTGCCTGGAGTGTTTCGGACACTGAAGCTTTCTTT.

DNA of the CDR3: TGCGCCAGCAGCTTGTACCGACTAGCGGGGGCCAATGGGGAGACCCAGTACTTC. Translating gives CASSLYRLAGANGETQYF. J is TRBJ2-5 and V is TRBV5-1; TRBD2 agrees at 12 bases. V gave up 1 base and J gave up 5 bases; unmatched junction bases: 12. CDR1 is SGHRS and CDR2 is YFSETQ in the germline V gene. The CDR3 runs to 18 residues.

Ten or more counts support this clone. This chain joins TRBV19 and TRBJ1-5, with TRBD1 matching 7 bases. J lost 0 bases, V lost 8 bases, and 7 bases had no gene match. The germline CDR1 and CDR2 sequences are LNHDA and SQIVND (reference sequence). This CDR3 region has 15 residues. The CDR3 DNA follows: TGTGCCAGTGTTGACAGGGCCAATAGCAATCAGCCCCAGCATTTT. Translating gives CASVDRANSNQPQHF.

The chain employs TRBV18 and TRBJ1-1, with D tentatively TRBD1 (5 bases). From germline, CDR1 is KGHSH and CDR2 LQKENI. CDR3 size: 14 residues. V lost 3 bases, J lost 9 bases, and 17 bases lay in between. CDR3: CASSPRAQGSQAFF. As DNA, the CDR3 is TGTGCCAGCTCACCCAGAGCGCAGGGATCTCAAGCTTTCTTT.

J is TRBJ2-1 and V is TRBV5-6; D remains ambiguous. V was trimmed by 0 bases and J by 1 base, leaving 5 bases between them. The CDR3 has 14 amino acids. Germline loops: CDR1 SGHDT, CDR2 YYEEEE. The DNA for the CDR3 is TGTGCCAGCAGCTTGGCAGTTTCCTACAATGAGCAGTTCTTC. Translated: CASSLAVSYNEQFF. Combining the CDR3 with reference TRBV5-6 and TRBJ2-1 gives the whole variable domain DAGVTQSPTHLIKTRGQQVTLRCSPKSGHDTVSWYQQALGQGPQFIFQYYEEEERQRGNFPDRFSGHQFPNYSSELNVNALLLGDSALYLCASSLAVSYNEQFFGPGTRLTVL.

This clone has a count of ten or more. The chain couples TRBV19 to TRBJ2-1; 7 bases map to TRBD1. After removal of 1 base from V and 9 bases from J, the junction contained 9 bases not matched to a gene. Per germline, CDR1 LNHDA and CDR2 SQIVND (reference sequence). This CDR3 is built from 15 residues. CDR3: CASSIAVDRAGEQFF. CDR3 in DNA: TGTGCCAGTAGTATAGCCGTCGACAGGGCGGGTGAGCAGTTCTTC.

This rearrangement joins TRBV4-1 to TRBJ1-3; unclear D gene. The V gene's germline CDR1 is MGHRA and CDR2 YSYEKL. Trimming left V 0 bases short and J 4 bases short, with 4 bases between. The CDR3 spans 13 residues. CDR3: CASSQDEGNTIYF. The CDR3 coding sequence is TGCGCCAGCAGCCAAGATGAAGGAAACACCATATATTTT.

The chain uses TRBV4-1 and TRBJ1-1, with a weak D call TRBD1 (6 bases). V lost 1 base and J 5 bases, leaving 11 bases between the germline ends. Germline CDR1 reads MGHRA; CDR2 reads YSYEKL. CDR3 length: 14 amino acids. CDR3 nucleotides: TGCGCCAGCAGCCAAGCCAGGGGAGGAACTGAAGCTTTCTTT. Its protein product is CASSQARGGTEAFF.

This clone has more than one count but fewer than ten. The chain is built from TRBV7-9 and TRBJ1-2; D gene ambiguous. Trimming took off 1 base at V and 5 bases at J, with 8 bases between the two ends. There are 13 residues in the CDR3. Germline V gives CDR1 SEHNR, CDR2 FQNEAQ (reference sequence). CDR3 amino acids: CASSLVAAYGYTF. CDR3 nucleotides: TGTGCCAGCAGCTTAGTGGCAGCGTATGGCTACACCTTC.

The rearrangement links TRBV5-1 to TRBJ2-1; TRBD1 matches 9 bases. Germline V gene data show CDR1 as SGHRS and CDR2 as YFSETQ. The J segment lost 9 bases and the V segment lost 4 bases, leaving 14 bases of the junction unmatched. This CDR3 region has 16 residues. The CDR3 protein is CASSNPTGGVLSEQFF. The CDR3 region has the DNA TGCGCCAGCAGCAACCCCACAGGGGGCGTTTTGAGTGAGCAGTTCTTC.

The count of this clone is one. V gene TRBV7-3 combines with J gene TRBJ1-1; a possible D gene is TRBD1 (5 bases). Trimming pared 3 bases from V and 3 bases from J, leaving 11 bases between. CDR3 length: 14 amino acids. From germline, CDR1 is SGHTA and CDR2 FQGTGA. The DNA for the CDR3 is TGTGCCAGCAGCTTGGGAGGGGAGTACACTGAAGCTTTCTTT. It specifies CASSLGGEYTEAFF.

This clone was seen only once. Other nucleotide sequences from this sample produce the same CDR3. The chain combines TRBV5-1 with TRBJ1-6; TRBD1 matches at 7 bases. Germline V lookup: CDR1 SGHRS, CDR2 YFSETQ. Germline trimming cut 1 base from V and 5 bases from J; bases unmatched to any gene: 0. The CDR3 is made up of 14 amino acids. DNA of the CDR3: TGCGCCAGCAGCTTGCAGGGGGATAATTCACCCCTCCACTTT. Its protein is CASSLQGDNSPLHF.

The rearrangement uses TRBV19 and TRBJ1-5, with D maybe TRBD1 (5 bases). V gave up 4 bases and J gave up 5 bases, with 15 bases separating them. The CDR3 totals 15 residues. Germline CDR1 and CDR2: LNHDA and SQIVND (reference sequence). The CDR3 coding sequence is TGTGCCAGTAGTAGGGGGGGTCGCGGGTATCAGCCCCAGCATTTT. It specifies CASSRGGRGYQPQHF.

The V call is TRBV5-4, the J call TRBJ2-3, with D possibly TRBD1 on 5 matching bases. V was pared by 4 bases and J by 4 bases, with 13 bases between. Germline values: CDR1 SGHNT, CDR2 YYREEE (reference sequence). The CDR3 totals 14 residues. As DNA, the CDR3 is TGTGCCAGCAGCCCGCAAAGGGGTTCAGATACGCAGTATTTT. It specifies CASSPQRGSDTQYF.

The chain uses TRBV3-1 (or the pseudogene TRBV3-2) and TRBJ1-1; D is unclear. The germline V and J ends were trimmed by 4 bases and 5 bases, with 14 bases remaining between them. The CDR3 contains 14 residues. The germline gives CDR1 LGHDT, CDR2 YNNKEL (reference sequence). CDR3 DNA: TGTGCCAGCAGCCTTTGGAGTATCGCTACTGAAGCTTTCTTT. Translating it yields CASSLWSIATEAFF.